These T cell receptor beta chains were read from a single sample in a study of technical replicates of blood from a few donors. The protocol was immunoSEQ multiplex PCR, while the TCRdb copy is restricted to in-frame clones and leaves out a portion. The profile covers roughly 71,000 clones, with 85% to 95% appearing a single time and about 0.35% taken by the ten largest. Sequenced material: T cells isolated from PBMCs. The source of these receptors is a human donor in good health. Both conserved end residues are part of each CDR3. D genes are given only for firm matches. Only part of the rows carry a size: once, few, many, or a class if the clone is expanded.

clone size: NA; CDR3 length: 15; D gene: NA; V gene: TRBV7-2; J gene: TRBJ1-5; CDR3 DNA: TGTGCCAGCAGCTTGTTGACAGGAATCAATCAGCCCCAGCATTTT; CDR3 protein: CASSLLTGINQPQHF
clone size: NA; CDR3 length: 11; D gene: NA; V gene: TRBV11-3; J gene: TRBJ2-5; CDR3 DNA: TGTGCCAGCAGCTTACGGGAGACCCAGTACTTC; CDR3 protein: CASSLRETQYF
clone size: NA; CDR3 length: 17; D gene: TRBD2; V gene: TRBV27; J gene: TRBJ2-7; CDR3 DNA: TGTGCCAGCAAAACCGAGGCAGCCGTAGCGGGAGCCTACGAGCAGTACTTC; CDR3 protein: CASKTEAAVAGAYEQYF
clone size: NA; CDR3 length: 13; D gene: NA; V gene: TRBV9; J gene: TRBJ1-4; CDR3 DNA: TGTGCCAGCAGCGTAGAGGGAGGTTGGGAACTGTTTTTT; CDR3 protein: CASSVEGGWELFF
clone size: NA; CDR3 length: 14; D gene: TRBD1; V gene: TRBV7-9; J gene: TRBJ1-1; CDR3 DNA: TGTGCCAGCAGCCAAACACAGGGGCCCACTGAAGCTTTCTTT; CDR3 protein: CASSQTQGPTEAFF
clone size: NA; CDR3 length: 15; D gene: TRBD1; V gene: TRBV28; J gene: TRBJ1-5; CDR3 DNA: TGTGCCAGCAGTCTCCGGACAGGGGTCACTCAGCCCCAGCATTTT; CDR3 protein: CASSLRTGVTQPQHF
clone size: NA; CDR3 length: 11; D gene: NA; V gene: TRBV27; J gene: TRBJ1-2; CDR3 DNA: TGTGCCAGCTCGTCAGGGTTTGGCTACACCTTC; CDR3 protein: CASSSGFGYTF
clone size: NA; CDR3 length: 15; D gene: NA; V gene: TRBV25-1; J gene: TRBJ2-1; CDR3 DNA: TGTGCCAGCACCCCCGGGCTAGCTAACTACAATGAGCAGTTCTTC; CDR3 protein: CASTPGLANYNEQFF
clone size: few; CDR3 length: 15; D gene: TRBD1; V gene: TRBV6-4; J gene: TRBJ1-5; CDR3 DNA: TGTGCCAGCAGTGACCGCAGGGGGCGGAATCAGCCCCAGCATTTT; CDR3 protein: CASSDRRGRNQPQHF
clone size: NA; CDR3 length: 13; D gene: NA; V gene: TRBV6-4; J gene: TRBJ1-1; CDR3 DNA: TGTGCCAGCAGGAGAAGGGGGAGCACTGAAGCTTTCTTT; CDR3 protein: CASRRRGSTEAFF
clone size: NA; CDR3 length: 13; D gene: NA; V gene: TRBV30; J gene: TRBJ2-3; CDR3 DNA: TGTGCCCGCGACACTGAGAGCACAGATACGCAGTATTTT; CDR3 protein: CARDTESTDTQYF
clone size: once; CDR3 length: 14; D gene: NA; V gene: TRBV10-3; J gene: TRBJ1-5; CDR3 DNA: TGTGCCATCAGTGAGTCAACGGTCAACTCGCCCCAGCATTTT; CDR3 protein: CAISESTVNSPQHF
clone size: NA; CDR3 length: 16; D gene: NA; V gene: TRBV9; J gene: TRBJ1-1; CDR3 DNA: TGTGCCAGCAGCGTAGGTTTGACAGGTTCCAGGGCTGAAGCTTTCTTT; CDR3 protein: CASSVGLTGSRAEAFF
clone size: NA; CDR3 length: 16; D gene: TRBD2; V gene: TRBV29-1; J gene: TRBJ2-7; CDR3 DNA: TGCAGCGTTGAAGATCTTGCGACTAGCGATTCCTACGAGCAGTACTTC; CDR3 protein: CSVEDLATSDSYEQYF
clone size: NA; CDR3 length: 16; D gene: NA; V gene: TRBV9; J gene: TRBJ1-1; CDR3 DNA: TGTGCCAGCAGCCCAAAGGACAGCCCAGATTACACTGAAGCTTTCTTT; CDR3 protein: CASSPKDSPDYTEAFF
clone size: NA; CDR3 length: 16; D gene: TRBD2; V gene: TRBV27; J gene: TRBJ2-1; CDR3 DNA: TGTGCCAGCAGTTTAAATCCTAGCGGGAGTAGGAATGAGCAGTTCTTC; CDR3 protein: CASSLNPSGSRNEQFF
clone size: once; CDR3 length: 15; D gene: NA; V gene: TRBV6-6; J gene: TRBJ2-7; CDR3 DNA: TGTGCCAGCGGAATAAGCGCGAAAGGCTCCTACGAGCAGTACTTC; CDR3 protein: CASGISAKGSYEQYF
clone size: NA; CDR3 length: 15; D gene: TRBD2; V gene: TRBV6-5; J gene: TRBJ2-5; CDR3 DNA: TGTGCCAGCAGCTCTACGACTAGCGGGGGAGAGACCCAGTACTTC; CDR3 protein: CASSSTTSGGETQYF
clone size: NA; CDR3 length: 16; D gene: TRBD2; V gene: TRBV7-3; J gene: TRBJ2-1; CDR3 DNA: TGTGCCAGCAGCTTATCATCCCACCTAGCGGCAAATGAGCAGTTCTTC; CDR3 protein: CASSLSSHLAANEQFF
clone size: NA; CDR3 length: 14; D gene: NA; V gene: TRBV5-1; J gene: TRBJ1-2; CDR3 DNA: TGCGCCAGCAGCTTGGGGCAGGGAAGCTATGGCTACACCTTC; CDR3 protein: CASSLGQGSYGYTF
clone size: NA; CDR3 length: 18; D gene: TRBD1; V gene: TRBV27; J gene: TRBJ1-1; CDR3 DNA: TGTGCCAGCAGTTTCTTGGGTCAGGGGGCAATAGGTGACACTGAAGCTTTCTTT; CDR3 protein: CASSFLGQGAIGDTEAFF
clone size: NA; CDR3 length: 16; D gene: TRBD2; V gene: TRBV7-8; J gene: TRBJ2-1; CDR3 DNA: TGTGCCAGCAGCTTAACGGGGCGGGGGATGAACAATGAGCAGTTCTTC; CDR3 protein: CASSLTGRGMNNEQFF
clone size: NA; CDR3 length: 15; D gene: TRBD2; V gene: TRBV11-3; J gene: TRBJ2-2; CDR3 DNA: TGTGCCTCAGCTTGGCGCGGGAGTAACACCGGGGAGCTGTTTTTT; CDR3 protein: CASAWRGSNTGELFF
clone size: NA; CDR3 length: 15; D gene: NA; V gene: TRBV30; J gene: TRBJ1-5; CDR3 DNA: TGTGCCTGGAGTGTTAGATTAGCGGGAAATCAGCCCCAGCATTTT; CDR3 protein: CAWSVRLAGNQPQHF
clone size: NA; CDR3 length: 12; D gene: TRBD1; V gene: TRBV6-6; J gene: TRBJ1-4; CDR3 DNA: TGTGCCAGCAGCTTAGACAGGGGAAGTCTGTTTTTT; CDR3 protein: CASSLDRGSLFF
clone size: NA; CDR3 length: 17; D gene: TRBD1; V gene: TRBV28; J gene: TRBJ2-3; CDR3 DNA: TGTGCCAGCAGTTTCCCCCGGGACAGGGAGAGCACAGATACGCAGTATTTT; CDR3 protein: CASSFPRDRESTDTQYF
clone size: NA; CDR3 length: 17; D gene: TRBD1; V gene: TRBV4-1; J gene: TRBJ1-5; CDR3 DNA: TGCGCCAGCAGTCCCTATGTCGGGACAGGGGGGAATCAGCCCCAGCATTTT; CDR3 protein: CASSPYVGTGGNQPQHF
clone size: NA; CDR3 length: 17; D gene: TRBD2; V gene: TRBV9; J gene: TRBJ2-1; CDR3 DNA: TGTGCCAGCAGCCCCAGGAGGACTAGCGGGGTTTACAATGAGCAGTTCTTC; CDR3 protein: CASSPRRTSGVYNEQFF
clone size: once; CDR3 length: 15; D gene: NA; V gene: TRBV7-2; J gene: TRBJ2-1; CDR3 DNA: TGTGCCAGCAACTCCCAGACTGGAAACCTCAATGAGCAGTTCTTC; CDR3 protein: CASNSQTGNLNEQFF
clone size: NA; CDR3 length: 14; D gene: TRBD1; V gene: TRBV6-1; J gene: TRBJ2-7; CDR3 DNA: TGTGCCAGCAGGGCCGGGACAGGCAGCTACGAGCAGTACTTC; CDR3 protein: CASRAGTGSYEQYF
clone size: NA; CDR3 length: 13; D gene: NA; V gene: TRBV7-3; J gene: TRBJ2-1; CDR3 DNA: TGTGCCAGCAGCCTCCTAGAATACAATGAGCAGTTCTTC; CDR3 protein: CASSLLEYNEQFF
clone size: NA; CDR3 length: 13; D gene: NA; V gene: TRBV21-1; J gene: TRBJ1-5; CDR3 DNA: TGTGCCAGCAGCGATAGAATGGGCCAGCCCCAGCATTTT; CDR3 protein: CASSDRMGQPQHF
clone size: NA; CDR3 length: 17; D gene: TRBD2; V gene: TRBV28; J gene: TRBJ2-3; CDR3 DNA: TGTGCCAGCAGTTTATTACCTAGCGGGAGAATCACAGATACGCAGTATTTT; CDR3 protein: CASSLLPSGRITDTQYF
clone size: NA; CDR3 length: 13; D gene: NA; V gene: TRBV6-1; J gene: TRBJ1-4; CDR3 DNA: TGTGCCAGCAGACCCGGGGGTAATGAAAAACTGTTTTTT; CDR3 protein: CASRPGGNEKLFF
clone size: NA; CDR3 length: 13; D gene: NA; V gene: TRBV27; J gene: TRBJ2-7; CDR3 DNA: TGTGCCAGCAGACCCATGAGCTCCTACGAGCAGTACTTC; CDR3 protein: CASRPMSSYEQYF
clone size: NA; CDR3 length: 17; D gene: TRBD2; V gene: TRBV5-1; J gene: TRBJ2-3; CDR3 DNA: TGCGCCAGCAGCCAGAAGACTAGCGGATTTGGCACAGATACGCAGTATTTT; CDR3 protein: CASSQKTSGFGTDTQYF
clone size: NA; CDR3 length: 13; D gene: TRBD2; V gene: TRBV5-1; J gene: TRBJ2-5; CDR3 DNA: TGCGCCAGCAGCTCGGGGGGGACGGAGACCCAGTACTTC; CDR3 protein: CASSSGGTETQYF
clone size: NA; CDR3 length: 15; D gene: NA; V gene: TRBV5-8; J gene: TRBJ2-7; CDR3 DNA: TGTGCCAGCAGCCTGGACCTGGTTCGCGCCTACGAGCAGTACTTC; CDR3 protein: CASSLDLVRAYEQYF
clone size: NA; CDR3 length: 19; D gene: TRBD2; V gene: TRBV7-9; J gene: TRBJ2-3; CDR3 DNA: TGTGCCAGCAGCTCTCTTCCGGGACTAGCGCCCTATTACACAGATACGCAGTATTTT; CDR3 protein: CASSSLPGLAPYYTDTQYF
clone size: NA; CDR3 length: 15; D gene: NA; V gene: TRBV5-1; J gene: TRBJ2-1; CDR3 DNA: TGCGCCAGCAGCTTCGAGATGATGCCCTACAATGAGCAGTTCTTC; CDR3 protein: CASSFEMMPYNEQFF
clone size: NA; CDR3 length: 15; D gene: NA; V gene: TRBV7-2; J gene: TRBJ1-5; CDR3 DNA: TGTGCCAGCAGCTTGTGGGGCGGAGCCAATCAGCCCCAGCATTTT; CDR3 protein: CASSLWGGANQPQHF
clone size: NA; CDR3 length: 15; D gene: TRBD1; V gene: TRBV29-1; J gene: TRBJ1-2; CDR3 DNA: TGCAGCGTTTCAATTCCGGGACAGGGAAACTATGGCTACACCTTC; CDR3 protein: CSVSIPGQGNYGYTF
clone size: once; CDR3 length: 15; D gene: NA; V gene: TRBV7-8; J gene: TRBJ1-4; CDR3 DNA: TGTGCCAGCAGCCTACTGGGACTACCTAATGAAAAACTGTTTTTT; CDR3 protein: CASSLLGLPNEKLFF
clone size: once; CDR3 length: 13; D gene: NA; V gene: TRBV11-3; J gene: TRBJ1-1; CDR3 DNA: TGTGCCAGCAGCCTTCAGTCCAACACTGAAGCTTTCTTT; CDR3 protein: CASSLQSNTEAFF
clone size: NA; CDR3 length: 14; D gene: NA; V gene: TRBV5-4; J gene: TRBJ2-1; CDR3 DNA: TGTGCCAGCAGCCCGACGGGTGCCTGGGATGAGCAGTTCTTC; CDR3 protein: CASSPTGAWDEQFF
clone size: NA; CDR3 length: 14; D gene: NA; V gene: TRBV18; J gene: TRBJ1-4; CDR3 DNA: TGTGCCAGCTCACCATCTGCAACTAATGAAAAACTGTTTTTT; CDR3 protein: CASSPSATNEKLFF